A single sample is the source of the 3 T cell receptor beta chains below, sequenced in a study of T cell responses to AZD1222 COVID-19 vaccine listed by TCRdb under 2021. Interpreted using the paper, the time point label stands for: baseline before first vaccination. The library was generated by the immunoSEQ multiplex PCR assay. TCRdb retrieved this table from immuneACCESS and kept in-frame rearrangements only. Not all clones are present; in checked studies, unresolved V genes account for under half, and no reason is known for the remainder. The sample records roughly 150,000 clones, around 93% of which are singletons. 4% to 5.5% of the sample is taken by the ten largest. The sequences come from peripheral blood, collected on day 0 of AZD1222 vaccination. The receptors shown here come from an adult in good health.

This clone has a handful of counts. The rearrangement links TRBV7-6 to TRBJ1-5; no firm D call. This CDR3 comprises 13 residues. The germline V and J ends were trimmed by 4 bases and 6 bases, with 10 bases remaining between them. Per the germline V gene, CDR1 is SGHVS and CDR2 is FNYEAQ. CDR3 in amino acids: CASSSGIGQPQHF. The DNA of the CDR3 is TGTGCCAGCAGCTCGGGGATAGGTCAGCCCCAGCATTTT.

The chain's CDR3 is CASSQESGDPYEQYF. Here the CDR3 DNA reads TGCGCCAGCAGCCAAGAATCGGGGGATCCCTACGAGCAGTACTTC. V is TRBV4-1 and J is TRBJ2-7; TRBD2 is a possible D gene (6 bases). V lost 0 bases and J lost 2, with 11 bases in between. CDR1 and CDR2 from the germline V gene are MGHRA and YSYEKL. The CDR3 covers 15 residues.

The chain joins TRBV9 to TRBJ2-2; 8 nucleotides agree with TRBD1. Germline CDR1 SGDLS, CDR2 YYNGEE. This CDR3 spans 16 amino acids. J lost 6 bases, V lost 3 bases, and 10 bases had no gene match. The CDR3 DNA is TGTGCCAGCAGCGAACGGGAGTCAGGGGGCCCCGGGGAGCTGTTTTTT. This sequence encodes CASSERESGGPGELFF.